This T cell receptor beta chain stems from a study of tissue T cells after allogeneic stem cell transplantation. Assay used: immunoSEQ multiplex PCR; TCRdb lists only in-frame clones, some missing. The sample carries about 5,700 clones, 35% to 50% recorded once. Time point denoted: mouse harvest day 14 after allogeneic transplant. Tail vein injection delivered 10^7 T-cell-depleted bone marrow cells and 10^6 splenic CD5+ T cells. This CDR3 contains 14 residues. J was trimmed by 4 bases and V by 6 bases; bases with no gene match: 5. Germline V CDR1 and CDR2: KGHPV, FQNQEV (reference sequence). This clone was picked up one time. These gene names are mouse names. The read ends 1 residue before the CDR3 terminus; that terminus is restored from the germline J gene.

Sequencing used gut tissue. The receptor was derived from a female BALB/c mouse given C57BL/6 T cells with graft-versus-host disease after an allogeneic hematopoietic cell transplant. This chain connects TRBV26 to TRBJ2-2, with 7 bases fitting TRBD1. The covered CDR3 bases are TGTGCCAGCAGCCGGGACAGAGGCACCGGGCAGCTCTAC. This gives the protein CASSRDRGTGQLY. The CDR3 reads in full as CASSRDRGTGQLYF.